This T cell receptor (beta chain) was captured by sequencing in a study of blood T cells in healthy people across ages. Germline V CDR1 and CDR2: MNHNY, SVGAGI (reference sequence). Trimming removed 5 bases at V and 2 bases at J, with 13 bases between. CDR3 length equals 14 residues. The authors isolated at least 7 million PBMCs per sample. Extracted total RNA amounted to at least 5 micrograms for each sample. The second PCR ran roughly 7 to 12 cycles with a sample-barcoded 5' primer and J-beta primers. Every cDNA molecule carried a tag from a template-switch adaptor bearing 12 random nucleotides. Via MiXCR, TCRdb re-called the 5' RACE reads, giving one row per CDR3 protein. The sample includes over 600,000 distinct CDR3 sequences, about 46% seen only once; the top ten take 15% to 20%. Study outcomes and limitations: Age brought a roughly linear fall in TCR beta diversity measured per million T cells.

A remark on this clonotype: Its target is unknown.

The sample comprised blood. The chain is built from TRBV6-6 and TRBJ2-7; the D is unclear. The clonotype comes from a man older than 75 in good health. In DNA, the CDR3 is TGTGCCAGCAGTCCACCGGCCGCGCCCTACGAGCAGTACTTC. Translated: CASSPPAAPYEQYF.